This T cell receptor (beta chain) was sequenced during a study of blood T cell repertoires in COVID-19. The CDR3 is 19 residues long. Germline V gene lookup returns CDR1 KGHDR and CDR2 SFDVKD. V lost 0 bases and J lost 4; bases outside the gene matches: 14. Per the study methods: Amplification of reference gene primers was used by the study to estimate nucleated cell counts. Libraries were prepared by immunoSEQ multiplex PCR; TCRdb keeps only in-frame clonotypes and omits some of them. Clone size and the V and J calls come from that table; the DNA yielded D and trimming. The sample holds 140,000 to 150,000 clones, more than 60% seen once.

The V call is TRBV24-1, the J call TRBJ2-3; 8 bases agree with TRBD1. This receptor was taken from a man aged 45-60 years with acute or convalescent COVID-19. Sequenced sample: peripheral blood. CDR3 bases: TGTGCCACCAGTGATTTGGGGACGTCCGGGACAGGTCTTCCAGATACGCAGTATTTT. It specifies CATSDLGTSGTGLPDTQYF.